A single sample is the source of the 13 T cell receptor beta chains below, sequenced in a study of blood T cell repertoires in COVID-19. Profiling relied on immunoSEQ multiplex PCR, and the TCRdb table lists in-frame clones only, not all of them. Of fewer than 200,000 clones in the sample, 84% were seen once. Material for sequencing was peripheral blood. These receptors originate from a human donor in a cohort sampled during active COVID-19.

Here the CDR3 DNA reads TGTGCCAGCTCGCCGGCCGGGAAACCCACCCTCAAGCAGTACTTC. It codes for CASSPAGKPTLKQYF. The chain employs TRBV6-4 and TRBJ2-7; TRBD2 might be the D (5 bases). This CDR3 is 15 amino acids long. The V gene's germline CDR1 is MRHNA and CDR2 SNTAGT. Trimming pared 8 bases from V and 8 bases from J, leaving 25 bases between.

The CDR3 bases are TGTGCCACCAGTGATGGACAGGGGTATGGCTACACCTTC. Protein: CATSDGQGYGYTF. The chain is built from TRBV24-1 and TRBJ1-2, with TRBD1 matching over 9 bases. V lost 3 bases, J lost 5 bases, and 0 bases stayed unmatched. The length of the CDR3 is 13 residues. The germline gives CDR1 KGHDR, CDR2 SFDVKD.

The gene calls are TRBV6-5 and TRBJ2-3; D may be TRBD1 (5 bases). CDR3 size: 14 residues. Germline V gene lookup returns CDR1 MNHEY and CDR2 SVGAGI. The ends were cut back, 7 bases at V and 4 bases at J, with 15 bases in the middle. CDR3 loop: CASKVRVRSDTQYF. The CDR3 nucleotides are TGTGCCAGCAAGGTCAGGGTAAGGTCAGATACGCAGTATTTT.

CDR3 nucleotides: TGTGCCAGCAGCGTAGCAGGGTACTATGGCTACACCTTC. Amino acids: CASSVAGYYGYTF. The gene calls are TRBV9 and TRBJ1-2; tentatively, D is TRBD1 (5 bases). Germline CDR1 reads SGDLS; CDR2 reads YYNGEE. Trimming took 0 bases from V and 3 from J, leaving 6 bases between them. The CDR3 runs to 13 residues.

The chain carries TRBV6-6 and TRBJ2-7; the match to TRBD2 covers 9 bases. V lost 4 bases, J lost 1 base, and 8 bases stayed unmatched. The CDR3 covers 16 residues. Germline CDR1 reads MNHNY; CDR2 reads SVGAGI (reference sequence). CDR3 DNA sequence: TGTGCCAGCAGTTCCCAATTGACTAGCGGATCCTACGAGCAGTACTTC. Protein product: CASSSQLTSGSYEQYF.

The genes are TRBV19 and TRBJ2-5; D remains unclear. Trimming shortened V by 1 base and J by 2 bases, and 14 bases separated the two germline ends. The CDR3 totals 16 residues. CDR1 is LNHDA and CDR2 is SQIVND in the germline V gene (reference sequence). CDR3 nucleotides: TGTGCCAGTAGTATAGTCCGGGTTACCGAACAAGAGACCCAGTACTTC. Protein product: CASSIVRVTEQETQYF.

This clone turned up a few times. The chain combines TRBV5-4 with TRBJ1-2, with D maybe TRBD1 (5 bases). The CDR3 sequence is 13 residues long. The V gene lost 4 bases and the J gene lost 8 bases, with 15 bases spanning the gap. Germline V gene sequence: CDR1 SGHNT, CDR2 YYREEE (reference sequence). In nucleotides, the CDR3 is TGTGCCAGCAGCCCGACAGTCCTGTGGGGCTACACCTTC. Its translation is CASSPTVLWGYTF.

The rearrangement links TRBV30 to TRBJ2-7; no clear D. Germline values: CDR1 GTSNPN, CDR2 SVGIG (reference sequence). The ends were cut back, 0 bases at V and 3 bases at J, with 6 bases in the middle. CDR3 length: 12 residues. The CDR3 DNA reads TGTGCCTGGAGTGTAAACAACTACGAGCAGTACTTC. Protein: CAWSVNNYEQYF.

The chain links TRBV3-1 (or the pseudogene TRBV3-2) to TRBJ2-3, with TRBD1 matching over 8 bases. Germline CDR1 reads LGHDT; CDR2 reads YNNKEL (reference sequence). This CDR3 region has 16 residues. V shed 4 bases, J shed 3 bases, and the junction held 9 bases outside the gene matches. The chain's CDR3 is CASSPKGQGATDTQYF. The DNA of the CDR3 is TGTGCCAGCAGCCCTAAAGGGCAGGGGGCTACAGATACGCAGTATTTT.

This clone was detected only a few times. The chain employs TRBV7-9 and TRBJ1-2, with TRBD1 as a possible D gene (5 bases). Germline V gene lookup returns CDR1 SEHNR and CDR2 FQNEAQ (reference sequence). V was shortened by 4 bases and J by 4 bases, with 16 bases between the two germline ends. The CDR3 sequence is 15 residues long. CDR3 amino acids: CASSSQAGRSYGYTF. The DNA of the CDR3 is TGTGCCAGCAGCTCTCAAGCGGGACGCAGCTATGGCTACACCTTC.

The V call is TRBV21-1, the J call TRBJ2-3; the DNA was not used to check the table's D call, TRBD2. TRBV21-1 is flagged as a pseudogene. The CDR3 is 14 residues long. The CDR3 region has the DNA TGTGCCAGCAGCAAAGGGGACTGCACAGATACGCAGTATTTT. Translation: CASSKGDCTDTQYF.

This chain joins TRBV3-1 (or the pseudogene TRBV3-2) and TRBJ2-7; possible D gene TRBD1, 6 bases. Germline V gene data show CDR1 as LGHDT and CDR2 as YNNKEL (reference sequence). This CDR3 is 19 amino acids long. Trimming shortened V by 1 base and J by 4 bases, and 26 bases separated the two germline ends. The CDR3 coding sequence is TGTGCCAGCAGCCAAGGATTGGGACAAGCACCACATGAGCTTTACGAGCAGTACTTC. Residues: CASSQGLGQAPHELYEQYF.

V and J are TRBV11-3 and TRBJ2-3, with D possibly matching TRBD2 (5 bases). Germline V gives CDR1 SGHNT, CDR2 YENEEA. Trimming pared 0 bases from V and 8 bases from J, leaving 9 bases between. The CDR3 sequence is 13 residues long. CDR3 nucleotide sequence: TGTGCCAGCAGCTTAGATTATGGAGGTACGCAGTATTTT. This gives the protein CASSLDYGGTQYF.